Given below is one T cell receptor beta chain in context. These data originate in a study of TIL therapy for anti-PD-1-resistant metastatic lung cancer. Study-wide context: Tumors were harvested before any PD-1/PD-L1 blockade.

J lost 5 bases, V lost 3 bases, and 15 bases had no gene match. Germline values: CDR1 SGHVS, CDR2 FNYEAQ. The length of the CDR3 is 18 residues. This sample's time point: pre-treatment sample, taken before nivolumab and TIL therapy. The libraries were made with immunoSEQ v3. Sequenced by immunoSEQ multiplex PCR; TCRdb stores in-frame clones only, minus some. This sample carries about 50,000 clones, 70% to 90% of them seen once, and the ten largest clones take 4.5% to 6%. V is TRBV7-6 and J is TRBJ2-5; 10 nucleotides match TRBD2. The sequencing used blood, collected at baseline. This sequence was found in a person aged 25-85 years with non-small cell lung cancer. The CDR3 region has the DNA TGTGCCAGCAGCTTGGGAACTAGCGGGACGTGGTCCGGGGAGACCCAGTACTTC. This gives the protein CASSLGTSGTWSGETQYF.